The rows below give T cell receptor beta chains drawn from one sample of a study of technical replicates of blood from a handful of donors. The data were produced by immunoSEQ multiplex PCR, yet TCRdb's version contains in-frame clones alone and is incomplete. The sample consists of about 85,000 clones, around 94% of them appearing once. The sequenced sample consisted of T cells isolated from PBMCs. The origin of the receptors is a human donor in good health. CDR3s include the opening cysteine and the closing phenylalanine or tryptophan.

V	CDR3
TRBV5-5	CASSDPTGLNEQFF
TRBV4-1	CASSQVPDTSGTYEQYF
TRBV19	CATTTGTVAGYTF
TRBV27	CASRNLGQGGNQPQHF
TRBV1	CTSSQAGYGYTF
TRBV19	CASSNYRYGYTF
TRBV11-3	CASSRLVSEQFF
TRBV27	CASRGGGGEKLFF
TRBV30	CAWSVGLHYGYTF
TRBV29-1	CSLRGGRLQETQYF
TRBV2	CASTSGRMINEQFF